This TCR beta chain was retrieved from a study of cytomegalovirus exposure and HLA in healthy donors. Primers included in the PCR were 60 Vbeta and 13 Jbeta primers. Sequencing was performed with immunoSEQ multiplex PCR; in TCRdb, only in-frame clones are kept and a portion is missing. The table has roughly 170,000 clones, approximately 82% seen once. V gave up 5 bases and J gave up 6 bases, with 16 bases separating them. Germline V gene lookup returns CDR1 MNHEY and CDR2 SVGAGI. The CDR3 contains 14 residues. There are a few counts of this clone. The TCR sequence derives from a male donor in good health and CMV-seronegative. The V gene is TRBV6-5, the J gene TRBJ1-2, with no clear D. Sequenced: PBMCs. The CDR3 region is CASSVKVVGDGYTF. The CDR3 DNA follows: TGTGCCAGCAGTGTGAAGGTGGTCGGGGATGGCTACACCTTC.